Here is one T cell receptor beta chain with its context. The data are from a study of immune characterization of retroperitoneal liposarcoma. One entry per CDR3 protein, called by TCRdb with MiXCR from the PCR reads. The sample shows around 12,000 distinct CDR3 sequences, less than 55% of them seen only once. The CDR3 has 15 residues. Germline CDR1 LGHNA, CDR2 YSLEER. The chain is built from TRBV4-3 and TRBJ2-1, with TRBD2 matching 8 bases. The last part of the DNA fits TRBJ2-5 better; the J call may be wrong. The TCR was taken from a female donor with retroperitoneal liposarcoma. Sequenced material: tumor tissue. In DNA form, the CDR3 reads TGCGCCAGCAGCCAAGAAGGACTAGCCCCGGAGACCCAGTACTTC. Its protein product is CASSQEGLAPETQYF.